A single sample gave rise to the 4 T cell receptor beta chains below, sequenced in a study of blood T cell repertoires in COVID-19. Here immunoSEQ multiplex PCR was the method, and the copy in TCRdb shows in-frame clones only, minus some. This table has about 250,000 clones, over 80% appearing once. The sample consisted of peripheral blood. These receptors were taken from a woman aged 40 to 50 who had recovered from COVID-19.

The chain carries TRBV7-3 and TRBJ2-1; TRBD1 might be the D (5 bases). This CDR3 is built from 13 residues. V was pared by 5 bases and J by 10 bases, with 15 bases between. Germline loops: CDR1 SGHTA, CDR2 FQGTGA. The CDR3 reads CASSPDLNREQFF. The CDR3 nucleotides read TGTGCCAGCAGCCCGGATCTGAACAGGGAGCAGTTCTTC.

The gene calls are TRBV7-9 and TRBJ1-4; a weak D match, TRBD1 (5 bases). The CDR3 length is 13 residues. V was cut by 6 bases and J by 5 bases, with 10 bases left in between. The germline V gene has CDR1 SEHNR and CDR2 FQNEAQ (reference sequence). CDR3 protein: CASSKEGNEKLFF. The CDR3 DNA reads as TGTGCCAGCAGTAAGGAGGGGAATGAAAAACTGTTTTTT.

The CDR3 bases are TGTGCCAGCAGTAACCACAGGGGGCTAAACACTGAAGCTTTCTTT. Amino acid sequence: CASSNHRGLNTEAFF. The chain links TRBV6-5 to TRBJ1-1; TRBD1 agrees at 9 bases. V lost 5 bases to trimming and J lost 2 bases; unmatched junction nucleotides: 6. The CDR3 is 15 residues long. CDR1 and CDR2 (germline): MNHEY, SVGAGI.

The CDR3 loop is CASSIPSANSNQPQHF. In DNA, the CDR3 is TGTGCCAGTAGTATCCCGAGCGCTAACAGCAATCAGCCCCAGCATTTT. This chain uses TRBV19 with TRBJ1-5, with D uncertain. The CDR3 totals 16 residues. The V end was cut by 3 bases, the J end by 1 base, with 13 bases between. Germline values: CDR1 LNHDA, CDR2 SQIVND (reference sequence).